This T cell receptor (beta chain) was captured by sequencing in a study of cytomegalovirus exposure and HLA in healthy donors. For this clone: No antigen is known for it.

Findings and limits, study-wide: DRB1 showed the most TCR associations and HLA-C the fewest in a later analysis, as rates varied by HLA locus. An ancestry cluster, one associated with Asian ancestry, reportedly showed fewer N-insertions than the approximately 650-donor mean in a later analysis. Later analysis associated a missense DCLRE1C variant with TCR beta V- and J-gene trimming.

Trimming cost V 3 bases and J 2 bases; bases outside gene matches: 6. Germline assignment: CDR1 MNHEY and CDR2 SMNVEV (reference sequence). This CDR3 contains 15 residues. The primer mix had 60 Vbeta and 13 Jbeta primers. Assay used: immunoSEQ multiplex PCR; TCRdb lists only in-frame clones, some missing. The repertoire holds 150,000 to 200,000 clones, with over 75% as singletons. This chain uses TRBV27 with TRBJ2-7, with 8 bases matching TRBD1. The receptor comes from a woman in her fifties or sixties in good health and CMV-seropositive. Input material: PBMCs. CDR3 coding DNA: TGTGCCAGCAGTTTGGTGCGGACAGGGCCCTACGAGCAGTACTTC. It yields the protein CASSLVRTGPYEQYF.